This T cell receptor (beta chain) was captured in a study of T cells in Graves' hyperthyroidism and ophthalmopathy (dated by TCRdb to between 2018 and 2021). At the level of the whole study: Peripheral blood samples were taken at the time of initial diagnosis, prior to any treatment. Prospective prediction of ophthalmopathy was tested in an independent validation cohort of approximately 18 hyperthyroidism patients and 17 patients who later progressed to ophthalmopathy. The paper reports TCR Vbeta CDR3 sequencing of over 120 peripheral blood samples: under 45 ophthalmopathy, roughly 74 hyperthyroidism and roughly 17 progressor patients. The 100 or so discovery patients were randomly split 7:3 into training and test sets. To identify TCR V-J signatures that set the groups apart, the researchers used a discovery cohort of more than 95 patients, made up of around 40 with Graves' ophthalmopathy and some 58 with stable Graves' hyperthyroidism. After sampling, hyperthyroidism patients received methimazole starting at 30 mg daily, and ophthalmopathy patients received high-dose intravenous methylprednisolone. The study also compared thyroid tissue and blood T-cell repertoires from a handful of Graves' hyperthyroidism patients. Here is what the overall study found, with its caveats: Sample size was not statistically predetermined, and blinding of investigators to group allocation was not performed. In cross-validation, a model built on a 13 V-J signature told ophthalmopathy apart from stable hyperthyroidism with about 90% sensitivity and around 81% specificity, and in testing the same model reached 80%/75%. In validation, the model predicted progression to ophthalmopathy a median of 6.5 months before onset, with 65% to 71% sensitivity and nearly 75% specificity. Most expanded thyroid clonotypes (frequency above 0.001) were also detected in blood, a finding suggesting that blood repertoires may reflect thyroid immune responses.

In regard to this clonotype: Its antigen is currently not known. No quality values exist for individual bases; no much larger clone is one base distant.

TCR beta CDR3 regions were amplified from RNA transcripts. A first-round RT-PCR of the TCR CDR3 used the HTBI primer set with the Qiagen OneStep RT-PCR kit. The libraries were constructed in a second round of multiplex PCR and then size-selected and purified. Libraries were sequenced paired-end with 100 bp reads on an Illumina HiSeq2000. The authors' pipeline ran thus. SOAPnuke was used to process the raw data, removing reads that contained adapters or uncalled bases, had a mean Phred below 15, or lacked an exact match to the constant primer or identifier. COPE v1.2.5 was used to merge the high-quality paired reads, and each unique nucleotide sequence was defined as a clonotype. MiTCR v1.1 was used to align clonotypes to the IMGT TRBV, TRBD and TRBJ reference segments. The analysis was restricted to V-J combinations with a frequency above 0.0001, which together covered about 99% of the repertoires. A TCS score was defined as the ratio of F50 (clonal expansion) to E x V (chaos), with BLOSUM62-based TCRdist applied between CDR3 peptides within each V-J. Welch's t-statistics and random forest reduced roughly 530 V-J features to fewer than 15, which were used in a naive Bayes classifier (R e1071). TCRdb cleaned the public reads at Q25 with fastp, built clones with MiXCR and kept in-frame beta chains. Here each entry gathers all rows of one CDR3 protein and keeps the most common genes and DNA. It is TCRdb's table, rather than the study itself, that gives the V and J calls and clone size. Within this sample are nearly 600,000 distinct CDR3 sequences, with approximately 14% of them counted one time only. Roughly 5.7% of the sample rests with the top ten.

Hyperthyroidism patients were newly diagnosed, had a disease duration of under 2 months, and were aged 18 to 65 years. Exclusion was applied to patients with uncontrolled infections, other autoimmune diseases, pregnancy or lactation. Diagnoses were established on the basis of clinical symptoms, serum thyroxine and TRAb, thyroid ultrasound, and orbital computed tomography. Blood from progressor patients was drawn when they were first diagnosed with hyperthyroidism, before any ophthalmopathy symptoms appeared. PBMCs were separated from about 10 ml of fresh peripheral blood using Ficoll-Paque density gradient centrifugation. Progressor patients were initially diagnosed with Graves' hyperthyroidism and developed ophthalmopathy during follow-up. Trizol reagent was used to extract total RNA, and RNA quality was then checked on an Agilent 2100 Bioanalyzer. The cysteine opens and the phenylalanine closes a CDR3 of 16 amino acids. This entry keeps only the CDR3 DNA: 48 bases, framed from base 1. Relative to germline, V is 3 bases shorter and J is 6 bases shorter, with 17 bases between their ends. As encoded in the germline V gene (reference sequence), CDR1 is MNHEY while CDR2 is SMNVEV.

Source material: blood. The chain is assembled from TRBV27 and TRBJ2-2; a weak D assignment points to TRBD2 (6 bases agree). This receptor was obtained from a woman aged 25-40 years with Graves' hyperthyroidism that later progressed to Graves' ophthalmopathy. The CDR3 has the sequence CASSFGGADRAGELFF. The DNA is as follows: TGTGCCAGCAGTTTCGGCGGGGCGGATCGGGCCGGGGAGCTGTTTTTT.